This T cell receptor (beta chain) was recorded in a study of neoadjuvant anti-PD-1 for oral cavity cancer. About the research overall: Most patients had three to four biweekly doses of 3 mg/kg nivolumab before resection. Patients without progression received a fourth nivolumab dose around day 43, then surgical resection on days 50-56.

The CDR3 spans 14 residues. Germline V CDR1 and CDR2: MRHNA, SNTAGT. V was clipped by 2 bases and J by 0 bases, with 5 bases between them. No culture or expansion preceded analysis of these blood cells. Six replicates per PBMC sample, mostly from roughly 0.45 ug of genomic DNA. Assay: immunoSEQ multiplex PCR; the TCRdb copy retains only in-frame clones and omits some. Among about 72,000 clones, 65% to 85% were seen once, and the ten largest hold more than 3%. The receptor comes from a person between 35 and 79 years old with oral cavity squamous cell carcinoma. The chain has TRBV6-4 and TRBJ2-1; D is uncertain. This sample comprised PBMCs, obtained before nivolumab (anti-PD-1) treatment. CDR3 DNA sequence: TGTGCCAGCAGTGACCAGAGCTCCTACAATGAGCAGTTCTTC. This codes for CASSDQSSYNEQFF.